This entry describes one TCR beta chain. Its antigen is undetermined. These data are taken from a study of T cell responses to AZD1222 COVID-19 vaccine. Study-level points and caveats: Repertoire collection took place solely once the T cell response had peaked.

Second-dose timings of about 4 or about 12 weeks were pooled. This CDR3 comprises 16 residues. Profiled with immunoSEQ multiplex PCR; TCRdb holds only in-frame clones, not every one. The data show 150,000 to 200,000 clones, 85% to 90% seen once. The V gene is TRBV21-1, the J gene TRBJ2-2; the D call in the table, TRBD1, was not verified against the DNA. TRBV21-1 represents a pseudogene. The source was peripheral blood, collected 28 days after the second AZD1222 dose. The TCR originated in an adult who received the AZD1222 COVID-19 vaccine. CDR3 residues: CASSKGKGQSTGELFF. CDR3 DNA sequence: TGTGCCAGCAGCAAAGGAAAAGGACAATCCACCGGGGAGCTGTTTTTT.